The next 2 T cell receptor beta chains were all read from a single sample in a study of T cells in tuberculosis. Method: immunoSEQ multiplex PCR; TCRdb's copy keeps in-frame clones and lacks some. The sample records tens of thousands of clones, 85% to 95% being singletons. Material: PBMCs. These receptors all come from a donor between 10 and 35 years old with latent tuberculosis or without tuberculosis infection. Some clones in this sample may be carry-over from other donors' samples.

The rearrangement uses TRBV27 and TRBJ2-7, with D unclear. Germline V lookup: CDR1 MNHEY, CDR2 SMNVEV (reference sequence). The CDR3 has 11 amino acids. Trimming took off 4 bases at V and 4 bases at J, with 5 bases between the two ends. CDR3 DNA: TGTGCCAGCAGTTCGAGTTACGAGCAGTACTTC. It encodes CASSSSYEQYF.

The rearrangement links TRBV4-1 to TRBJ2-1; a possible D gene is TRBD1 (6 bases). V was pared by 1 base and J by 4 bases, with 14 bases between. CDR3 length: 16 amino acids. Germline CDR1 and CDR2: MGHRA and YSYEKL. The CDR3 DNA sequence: TGCGCCAGCAGCCAAGTGGGGACACAACGATACAATGAGCAGTTCTTC. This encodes CASSQVGTQRYNEQFF.